A selection of T cell receptor beta chains follows, all from one sample in a study of a mutant IDH1 vaccine in newly diagnosed glioma. Here immunoSEQ multiplex PCR was the method, and the copy in TCRdb shows in-frame clones only, minus some. This repertoire shows about 64,000 clones, about four fifths found once; its top ten account for approximately 9.1%. These TCRs' antigens remain unknown. The specimen was PBMCs, collected from a glioma patient whose treatment included an IDH1 peptide vaccine. These TCRs come from a woman aged 50 to 60 with glioma. Both conserved end residues are part of each CDR3. The D gene is left open where the match is weak. Clone size is not always given. Where it is, it says once, few, many or a class for expanded clones.

TRBV7-9,.,TRBJ2-3,TRBD2,CASSLLGPAGGTDTQYF,TGTGCCAGCAGCTTACTCGGTCCGGCGGGGGGCACAGATACGCAGTATTTT
TRBV19,.,TRBJ1-2,TRBD1,CASIPPDRGGYTF,TGTGCCAGTATCCCTCCGGACAGGGGCGGCTACACCTTC
TRBV5-1,.,TRBJ1-2,TRBD1,CASSGWTGGASYTF,TGCGCCAGCAGCGGATGGACAGGGGGCGCGAGCTACACCTTC
TRBV27,.,TRBJ1-2,.,CASSLSAGFYGYTF,TGTGCCAGCAGTTTATCGGCAGGGTTCTATGGCTACACCTTC
TRBV9,.,TRBJ1-6,TRBD1,CASSSDRDYSPLHF,TGTGCCAGCAGCTCCGACAGGGACTATTCACCCCTCCACTTT
TRBV9,.,TRBJ1-1,.,CASSALASNTEAFF,TGTGCCAGCAGCGCCCTGGCGTCGAACACTGAAGCTTTCTTT
TRBV6-5,.,TRBJ1-6,.,CASSWGPLGNSPLHF,TGTGCCAGCAGTTGGGGACCTTTGGGTAATTCACCCCTCCACTTT
TRBV2,.,TRBJ1-5,.,CASKGQLNQPQHF,TGTGCCAGCAAGGGGCAGCTCAATCAGCCCCAGCATTTT
TRBV6-6,.,TRBJ1-5,.,CASSAGEGGNQPQHF,TGTGCCAGCTCAGCGGGGGAGGGGGGCAATCAGCCCCAGCATTTT
TRBV6-5,once,TRBJ2-7,TRBD2,CATSPSGSSYEQYF,TGTGCCACCTCCCCTAGCGGGAGCTCCTACGAGCAGTACTTC
TRBV11-3,.,TRBJ1-1,.,CASSLGGRAFF,TGTGCCAGCAGCTTAGGGGGGAGGGCTTTCTTT
TRBV5-4,.,TRBJ1-1,.,CASSLNRNTEAFF,TGTGCCAGCAGCTTGAACAGGAACACTGAAGCTTTCTTT
TRBV18,few,TRBJ1-1,.,CASSPMRDGTEAFF,TGTGCCAGCTCACCAATGAGGGATGGGACTGAAGCTTTCTTT
TRBV13,.,TRBJ1-1,.,CASNLGGAGTEAFF,TGTGCCAGCAACCTGGGGGGCGCGGGCACTGAAGCTTTCTTT
TRBV27,.,TRBJ1-1,.,CASSSSRDGNTEAFF,TGTGCCAGCAGTTCGTCCCGGGACGGGAACACTGAAGCTTTCTTT
TRBV4-1,.,TRBJ1-3,.,CASSQIQTATTGNTIYF,TGCGCCAGCAGCCAAATACAGACAGCCACTACTGGAAACACCATATATTTT
TRBV5-3,.,TRBJ1-6,.,CARSLGGAKIYNSPLHF,TGTGCCAGAAGCTTGGGGGGGGCGAAAATCTATAATTCACCCCTCCACTTT
TRBV2,.,TRBJ2-1,.,CASRRQVGKNNEQFF,TGTGCCAGCAGGAGACAGGTGGGAAAAAACAATGAGCAGTTCTTC